The 27 T cell receptor beta chains in this list originate from one sample, sequenced in a study of cytomegalovirus exposure and HLA in healthy donors. Both 60 Vbeta primers and 13 Jbeta primers went into the PCR. Sequencing was performed with immunoSEQ multiplex PCR; in TCRdb, only in-frame clones are kept and a portion is missing. The repertoire holds about 120,000 clones, with around 80% as singletons. Sequenced input: PBMCs. The source is a man aged 45-60 years in good health and CMV-seronegative.

The rearrangement uses TRBV5-4 and TRBJ2-7; 7 positions match TRBD1. The CDR3 contains 15 residues. CDR1 is SGHNT and CDR2 is YYREEE in the germline V gene (reference sequence). Unmatched junction bases numbered 9, after V lost 4 bases and J lost 2 bases. In DNA, the CDR3 is TGTGCCAGCAGCCAGGGACAGTCCCTCCCCTACGAGCAGTACTTC. This sequence encodes CASSQGQSLPYEQYF. Full variable domain (outside the CDR3, taken from reference TRBV5-4 and TRBJ2-7): ETGVTQSPTHLIKTRGQQVTLRCSSQSGHNTVSWYQQALGQGPQFIFQYYREEENGRGNFPPRFSGLQFPNYSSELNVNALELDDSALYLCASSQGQSLPYEQYFGPGTRLTVT.

J is TRBJ2-2 and V is TRBV5-1, with 10 bases identical to TRBD2. CDR3 size: 16 residues. J lost 4 bases, V lost 4 bases, and 7 bases had no gene match. CDR1 SGHRS and CDR2 YFSETQ come from the germline V gene. The CDR3 reads CASSIAGTSATGELFF. CDR3 DNA: TGCGCCAGCAGCATCGCCGGGACTAGCGCCACCGGGGAGCTGTTTTTT.

The V call is TRBV5-1, the J call TRBJ2-1; TRBD1 aligns across 12 bases. CDR1 is SGHRS, CDR2 YFSETQ, per germline. This CDR3 has 15 residues. V shed 5 bases, J shed 2 bases, and the junction held 2 bases outside the gene matches. The CDR3 DNA sequence: TGCGCCAGCAGTGGGACAGGGGGCGCCTACAATGAGCAGTTCTTC. Its protein product is CASSGTGGAYNEQFF.

This chain connects TRBV19 to TRBJ1-1; D not resolved. Deletions cut 3 bases from V and 8 bases from J, with 10 bases between. CDR1 is LNHDA and CDR2 is SQIVND in the germline V gene (reference sequence). There are 12 residues in the CDR3. The CDR3 DNA is TGTGCCAGTAGTATGATCGGCGGGGAAGCTTTCTTT. Protein product: CASSMIGGEAFF.

This clone was observed a few times. Other DNA sequences of this sample code for an identical CDR3. V usage is TRBV6-6 and J usage is TRBJ1-1, with 7 positions matching TRBD1. This CDR3 has 13 amino acids. Germline loops: CDR1 MNHNY, CDR2 SVGAGI (reference sequence). The V gene end was trimmed by 6 bases and the J gene end by 2 bases; junction bases not matched to a gene: 3. The CDR3 here is CASSGQVNTEAFF. The DNA for the CDR3 is TGTGCCAGCAGCGGACAGGTTAACACTGAAGCTTTCTTT.

This clone has a handful of counts. This rearrangement joins TRBV29-1 to TRBJ1-1; no clear D. This CDR3 comprises 10 residues. V lost 4 bases and J lost 4, with 4 bases in between. Germline V gene data show CDR1 as SQVTM and CDR2 as ANQGSEA. CDR3 loop: CSVGVTEAFF. The CDR3 region has the DNA TGCAGCGTTGGCGTCACTGAAGCTTTCTTT. Combining the CDR3 with reference TRBV29-1 and TRBJ1-1 gives the whole variable domain SAVISQKPSRDICQRGTSLTIQCQVDSQVTMMFWYRQQPGQSLTLIATANQGSEATYESGFVIDKFPISRPNLTFSTLTVSNMSPEDSSIYLCSVGVTEAFFGQGTRLTVV.

This rearrangement joins TRBV10-3 to TRBJ1-4; 7 nucleotides line up with TRBD1. The germline V gene has CDR1 ENHRY and CDR2 SYGVKD. The V segment lost 8 bases and the J segment 4 bases; nucleotides outside the gene matches: 7. The CDR3 extends over 14 amino acids. CDR3 bases: TGTGCCATCTCAAAGGGGGCCGTTAATGAAAAACTGTTTTTT. It specifies CAISKGAVNEKLFF.

This rearrangement joins TRBV19 to TRBJ2-7, with a weak D call TRBD2 (6 bases). Germline lookup yields CDR1 LNHDA and CDR2 SQIVND (reference sequence). There are 14 residues in the CDR3. V gave up 5 bases and J gave up 6 bases, with 17 bases separating them. The CDR3 DNA reads as TGTGCCAGTAGTTCCGGGACTCAGACGGGCGAGCAGTACTTC. The encoded protein is CASSSGTQTGEQYF. Full variable domain (remainder filled in from reference TRBV19 and TRBJ2-7): DGGITQSPKYLFRKEGQNVTLSCEQNLNHDAMYWYRQDPGQGLRLIYYSQIVNDFQKGDIAEGYSVSREKKESFPLTVTSAQKNPTAFYLCASSSGTQTGEQYFGPGTRLTVT.

J is TRBJ2-7 and V is TRBV7-9; 7 bases line up with TRBD2. The junction had 6 bases not matched to a gene; V was cut back by 1 base and J by 3 bases. Germline CDR1 SEHNR, CDR2 FQNEAQ (reference sequence). The CDR3 runs to 15 residues. The CDR3 loop is CASSLGGGGVYEQYF. As DNA, the CDR3 is TGTGCCAGCAGCTTAGGCGGGGGAGGGGTCTACGAGCAGTACTTC. Full variable domain (rest looked up from reference TRBV7-9 and TRBJ2-7): DTGVSQNPRHKITKRGQNVTFRCDPISEHNRLYWYRQTLGQGPEFLTYFQNEAQLEKSRLLSDRFSAERPKGSFSTLEIQRTEQGDSAMYLCASSLGGGGVYEQYFGPGTRLTVT.

The chain carries TRBV7-2 and TRBJ1-4; 10 positions agree with TRBD1. The CDR3 sequence is 15 residues long. Germline lookup yields CDR1 SGHTA and CDR2 FQGNSA. J gave up 6 bases and V 5 bases, and 6 bases lay outside the gene matches. The CDR3 nucleotides are TGTGCCAGCAGCCTACGACAGGGGGCGGATGAAAAACTGTTTTTT. This encodes CASSLRQGADEKLFF. The variable domain in full, with the rest retrieved from reference TRBV7-2 and TRBJ1-4, is GAGVSQSPSNKVTEKGKDVELRCDPISGHTALYWYRQSLGQGLEFLIYFQGNSAPDKSGLPSDRFSAERTGGSVSTLTIQRTQQEDSAVYLCASSLRQGADEKLFFGSGTQLSVL.

This chain uses TRBV10-3 with TRBJ2-1; 10 bases are a match to TRBD2. The V gene end was trimmed by 2 bases and the J gene end by 12 bases; junction bases not matched to a gene: 10. The germline gives CDR1 ENHRY, CDR2 SYGVKD. This CDR3 region has 15 residues. The DNA for the CDR3 is TGTGCCATCAGTGAGGGGCTAGCGGGAGAGTACGGGCAGTTCTTC. Its translation is CAISEGLAGEYGQFF.

This clone turned up a few times. The gene calls are TRBV4-2 and TRBJ2-7; 11 bases agree with TRBD2. This CDR3 has 15 residues. Per germline, CDR1 LGHNA and CDR2 YNFKEQ. The V and J ends lost 1 base and 2 bases, in that order; junction bases with no gene match: 1. Here the CDR3 DNA reads TGTGCCAGCAGCCAAGGACTAGCGGGGACCTACGAGCAGTACTTC. Its translation: CASSQGLAGTYEQYF.

The J gene is TRBJ2-2, the V gene TRBV19; 14 bases agree with TRBD2. There are 18 residues in the CDR3. Germline-derived CDR1 and CDR2 are LNHDA and SQIVND (reference sequence). J was trimmed by 0 bases and V by 7 bases; bases with no gene match: 7. For the CDR3, the DNA is TGTGCCAGTACCCGACTAGCGGGAGGGCCTCCGAACACCGGGGAGCTGTTTTTT. Encoded protein: CASTRLAGGPPNTGELFF.

This clone was counted only a few times. The rearrangement joins TRBV14 to TRBJ2-1, with 13 bases lining up with TRBD2. Per germline, CDR1 SGHDN and CDR2 FVKESK. The V segment lost 4 bases and the J segment 6 bases; nucleotides outside the gene matches: 12. This CDR3 is 18 amino acids long. The CDR3 loop reads CASSRAGSGTSGINEQFF. The DNA for the CDR3 is TGTGCCAGCAGCCGCGCTGGCTCAGGGACTAGCGGGATCAATGAGCAGTTCTTC.

V is TRBV18 and J is TRBJ2-3, with D maybe TRBD2 (5 bases). V was clipped by 0 bases and J by 1 base, with 14 bases between them. Germline CDR1 and CDR2: KGHSH and LQKENI. The CDR3 covers 17 residues. The CDR3 nucleotides read TGTGCCAGCTCACCACCGAAGGCCCTGGGAGGCACAGATACGCAGTATTTT. Translated: CASSPPKALGGTDTQYF.

The J gene is TRBJ2-7, the V gene TRBV19, with a possible D match to TRBD1 (5 bases). Germline V CDR1 and CDR2: LNHDA, SQIVND (reference sequence). The CDR3 spans 15 residues. V shed 6 bases and J shed 0 bases, with 15 bases lying between them. The CDR3: CASSRDSPLSYEQYF. As DNA, the CDR3 is TGTGCCAGTAGCCGAGACAGCCCCCTCTCCTACGAGCAGTACTTC.

Only one count was recorded for this clone. CDR3 sequence (DNA): TGTGCCAGCTCACCCGGGACAGGGAACATTCAGTACTTC. As protein: CASSPGTGNIQYF. The rearrangement joins TRBV18 to TRBJ2-4; 9 nucleotides agree with TRBD1. V lost 3 bases, J lost 7 bases, and 1 base stayed unmatched. This CDR3 is 13 amino acids long. The germline CDR1 and CDR2 sequences are KGHSH and LQKENI. Looking up the rest from reference TRBV18 and TRBJ2-4 gives the full variable domain: NAGVMQNPRHLVRRRGQEARLRCSPMKGHSHVYWYRQLPEEGLKFMVYLQKENIIDESGMPKERFSAEFPKEGPSILRIQQVVRGDSAAYFCASSPGTGNIQYFGAGTRLSVL.

The chain couples TRBV29-1 to TRBJ1-1, with 7 positions matching TRBD1. Losses at the gene ends were 6 bases for V and 5 bases for J; bases not matched to a gene: 12. Germline CDR1 reads SQVTM; CDR2 reads ANQGSEA. The CDR3 loop spans 14 amino acids. The CDR3 bases are TGCAGCGTGCGACAGGGAGGATTGGAAACTGAAGCTTTCTTT. It encodes CSVRQGGLETEAFF.

J is TRBJ1-2 and V is TRBV28; weak D call: TRBD1 (5 bases). With 1 base removed from V and 0 bases from J, the gap between germline ends came to 6 bases. The CDR3 has 14 amino acids. Germline V lookup: CDR1 MDHEN, CDR2 SYDVKM. The CDR3 nucleotides are TGTGCCAGCAGTTTATTACAGGCTAACTATGGCTACACCTTC. This sequence encodes CASSLLQANYGYTF.

The count of this clone is one. The V call is TRBV6-1, the J call TRBJ2-1, with a tentative D call TRBD1 (5 bases). This CDR3 spans 14 amino acids. Trimming stripped 2 bases from V and 7 bases from J, with 12 bases between. Germline loops: CDR1 MNHNS, CDR2 SASEGT. CDR3 residues: CASSEQGVVNEQFF. Written as DNA, the CDR3 is TGTGCCAGCAGTGAACAGGGTGTCGTTAATGAGCAGTTCTTC.

The J gene is TRBJ1-4, the V gene TRBV23-1; D is uncertain. TRBV23-1 is assigned to the ORF class and has an uncertain function. The CDR3 has 12 residues. V was shortened by 11 bases and J by 8 bases, with 15 bases between the two germline ends. CDR3 nucleotide sequence: TGCGCCGAGGGAGGAAAGGGCGAAAAACTGTTTTTT. This codes for CAEGGKGEKLFF.

This rearrangement joins TRBV19 to TRBJ2-5; 8 nucleotides align to TRBD1. With V trimmed by 2 bases and J by 2 bases, 7 bases remained unmatched. CDR1 and CDR2 from the germline V gene are LNHDA and SQIVND (reference sequence). CDR3 length equals 16 residues. The CDR3 region has the DNA TGTGCCAGTAGTATAATTACGGGACAGGAGCAAGAGACCCAGTACTTC. Amino acids: CASSIITGQEQETQYF.

The chain joins TRBV27 to TRBJ1-5, with D unresolved. Germline V CDR1 and CDR2: MNHEY, SMNVEV (reference sequence). V lost 6 bases and J lost 0, with 12 bases in between. The CDR3 consists of 15 residues. CDR3 DNA: TGTGCCAGCAGACTCGGGATTTTTAGCAATCAGCCCCAGCATTTT. The encoded protein is CASRLGIFSNQPQHF.

This clone appeared once. This chain joins TRBV7-9 and TRBJ2-1; 8 bases map to TRBD2. Per the germline V gene, CDR1 is SEHNR and CDR2 is FQNEAQ (reference sequence). V was clipped by 5 bases and J by 14 bases; unmatched bases: 11. The CDR3 is 13 residues long. DNA of the CDR3: TGTGCCAGCAGCCGCGACTCTCGGCGGGAGGAGTTCTTC. This gives the protein CASSRDSRREEFF. The whole variable domain, remainder taken from reference TRBV7-9 and TRBJ2-1, is DTGVSQNPRHKITKRGQNVTFRCDPISEHNRLYWYRQTLGQGPEFLTYFQNEAQLEKSRLLSDRFSAERPKGSFSTLEIQRTEQGDSAMYLCASSRDSRREEFFGPGTRLTVL.

V and J are TRBV19 and TRBJ1-5; no firm D call. The CDR3 totals 15 residues. Germline CDR1 is LNHDA and CDR2 is SQIVND (reference sequence). The germline V and J ends were trimmed by 1 base and 0 bases, with 7 bases remaining between them. In DNA, the CDR3 is TGTGCCAGTAGTATAGGCAGTCTTAGCAATCAGCCCCAGCATTTT. As protein: CASSIGSLSNQPQHF. The entire variable domain, with the rest obtained from reference TRBV19 and TRBJ1-5, is as follows: DGGITQSPKYLFRKEGQNVTLSCEQNLNHDAMYWYRQDPGQGLRLIYYSQIVNDFQKGDIAEGYSVSREKKESFPLTVTSAQKNPTAFYLCASSIGSLSNQPQHFGDGTRLSIL.

DNA of the CDR3: TGTGCCAGCAGCCTAACAGGGGCGAGGGGAGGCACTGAAGCTTTCTTT. It encodes CASSLTGARGGTEAFF. The rearrangement links TRBV7-2 to TRBJ1-1; 7 positions match TRBD1. CDR3 length equals 16 residues. Germline V lookup: CDR1 SGHTA, CDR2 FQGNSA. With V trimmed by 5 bases and J by 4 bases, 13 bases remained unmatched. Filled out from reference TRBV7-2 and TRBJ1-1, the complete variable domain reads GAGVSQSPSNKVTEKGKDVELRCDPISGHTALYWYRQSLGQGLEFLIYFQGNSAPDKSGLPSDRFSAERTGGSVSTLTIQRTQQEDSAVYLCASSLTGARGGTEAFFGQGTRLTVV.

V usage is TRBV23-1 and J usage is TRBJ2-1, with 8 bases aligning to TRBD2. TRBV23-1 is an ORF; its function is uncertain. V dropped 3 bases and J dropped 1; count of bases not matched to a gene: 8. There are 17 residues in the CDR3. For the CDR3, the DNA is TGCGCCAGCAGTCACCCCCTAGCGGGCCTATCCTACAATGAGCAGTTCTTC. It codes for CASSHPLAGLSYNEQFF.